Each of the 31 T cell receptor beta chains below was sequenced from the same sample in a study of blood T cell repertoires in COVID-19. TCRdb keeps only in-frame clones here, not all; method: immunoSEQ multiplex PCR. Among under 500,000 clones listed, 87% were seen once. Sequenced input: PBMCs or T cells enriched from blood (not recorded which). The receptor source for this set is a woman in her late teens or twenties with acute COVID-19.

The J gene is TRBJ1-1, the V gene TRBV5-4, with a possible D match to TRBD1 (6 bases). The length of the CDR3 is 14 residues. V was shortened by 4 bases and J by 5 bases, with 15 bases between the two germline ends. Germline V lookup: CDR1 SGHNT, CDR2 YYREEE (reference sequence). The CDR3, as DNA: TGTGCCAGCAGCACCGGGGGGGCTAGGACTGAAGCTTTCTTT. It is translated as CASSTGGARTEAFF. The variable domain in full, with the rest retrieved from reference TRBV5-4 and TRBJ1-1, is ETGVTQSPTHLIKTRGQQVTLRCSSQSGHNTVSWYQQALGQGPQFIFQYYREEENGRGNFPPRFSGLQFPNYSSELNVNALELDDSALYLCASSTGGARTEAFFGQGTRLTVV.

CDR3 sequence (DNA): TGTGCCAGCTCACGAACAGGGGGCAAGCAGTTCTTC. This codes for CASSRTGGKQFF. The chain joins TRBV18 to TRBJ2-1; TRBD1 matches at 9 bases. The CDR3 covers 12 residues. V was pared by 4 bases and J by 11 bases, with 3 bases of the junction left unmatched. The germline gives CDR1 KGHSH, CDR2 LQKENI. Drawing the rest from reference TRBV18 and TRBJ2-1, the complete variable domain is NAGVMQNPRHLVRRRGQEARLRCSPMKGHSHVYWYRQLPEEGLKFMVYLQKENIIDESGMPKERFSAEFPKEGPSILRIQQVVRGDSAAYFCASSRTGGKQFFGPGTRLTVL.

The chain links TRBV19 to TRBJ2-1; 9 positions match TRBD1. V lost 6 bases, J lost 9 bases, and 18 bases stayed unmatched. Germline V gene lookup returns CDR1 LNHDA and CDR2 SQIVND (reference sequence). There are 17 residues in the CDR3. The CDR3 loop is CASSFRTPGQGSGEQFF. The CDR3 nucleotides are TGTGCCAGTAGCTTTCGAACGCCGGGACAGGGCTCCGGTGAGCAGTTCTTC.

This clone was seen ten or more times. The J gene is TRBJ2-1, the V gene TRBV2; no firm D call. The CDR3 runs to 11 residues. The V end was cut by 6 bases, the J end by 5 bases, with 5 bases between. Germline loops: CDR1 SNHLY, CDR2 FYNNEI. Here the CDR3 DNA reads TGTGCCAGCAGCATCAACAATGAGCAGTTCTTC. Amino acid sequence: CASSINNEQFF.

The CDR3 bases are TGTGCCAGCTCACCACCGGTGCAGGGAGGAAGGGATGGCTACACCTTC. This encodes CASSPPVQGGRDGYTF. The chain combines TRBV18 with TRBJ1-2; D might be TRBD1 (5 bases). V lost 0 bases to trimming and J lost 6 bases, with 17 bases between them. Germline V gene lookup returns CDR1 KGHSH and CDR2 LQKENI. This CDR3 has 16 amino acids.

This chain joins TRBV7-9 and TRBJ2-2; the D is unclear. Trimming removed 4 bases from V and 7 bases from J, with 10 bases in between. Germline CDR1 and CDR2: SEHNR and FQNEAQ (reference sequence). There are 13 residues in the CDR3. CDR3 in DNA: TGTGCCAGCAGCTACGTAGCTGGCGGGGAGCTGTTTTTT. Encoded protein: CASSYVAGGELFF.

The CDR3 loop is CASSQDGQSGETQYF. The CDR3 nucleotides read TGTGCCAGCAGCCAAGATGGGCAAAGCGGGGAGACCCAGTACTTC. The chain joins TRBV3-1 (or the pseudogene TRBV3-2) to TRBJ2-5; D possibly corresponds to TRBD2 (6 bases). Deletions cut 0 bases from V and 5 bases from J, with 13 bases between. This CDR3 contains 15 residues. The germline CDR1 and CDR2 sequences are LGHDT and YNNKEL (reference sequence).

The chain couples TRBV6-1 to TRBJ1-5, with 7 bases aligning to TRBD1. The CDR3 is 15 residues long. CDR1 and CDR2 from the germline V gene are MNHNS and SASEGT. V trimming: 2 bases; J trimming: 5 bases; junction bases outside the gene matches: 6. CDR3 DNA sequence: TGTGCCAGCAGTGAAAACTCAGGGGGGTATCAGCCCCAGCATTTT. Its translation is CASSENSGGYQPQHF.

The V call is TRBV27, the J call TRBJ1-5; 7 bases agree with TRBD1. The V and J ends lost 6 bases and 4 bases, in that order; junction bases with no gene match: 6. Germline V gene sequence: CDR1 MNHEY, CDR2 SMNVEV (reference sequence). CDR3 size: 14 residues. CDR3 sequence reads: CASSSGTDNQPQHF. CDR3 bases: TGTGCCAGCAGCTCCGGGACAGATAATCAGCCCCAGCATTTT.

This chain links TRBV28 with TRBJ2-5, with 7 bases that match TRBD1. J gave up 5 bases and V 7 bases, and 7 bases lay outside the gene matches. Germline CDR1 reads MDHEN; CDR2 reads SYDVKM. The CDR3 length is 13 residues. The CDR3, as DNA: TGTGCCAGCAACACAGGGGTAGGGGAGACCCAGTACTTC. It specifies CASNTGVGETQYF.

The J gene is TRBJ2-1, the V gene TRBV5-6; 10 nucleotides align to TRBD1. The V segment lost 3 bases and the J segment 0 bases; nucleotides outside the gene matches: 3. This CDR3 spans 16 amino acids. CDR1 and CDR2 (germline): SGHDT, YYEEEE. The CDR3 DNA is TGTGCCAGCAGCTGGGGGACAGGGGTCTCCTACAATGAGCAGTTCTTC. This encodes CASSWGTGVSYNEQFF.

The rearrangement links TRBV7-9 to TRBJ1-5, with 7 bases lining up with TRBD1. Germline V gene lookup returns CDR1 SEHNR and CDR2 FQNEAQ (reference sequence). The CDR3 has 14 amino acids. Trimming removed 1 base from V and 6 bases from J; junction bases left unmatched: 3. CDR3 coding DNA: TGTGCCAGCAGCTTAGGTCAGGGGGTTCAGCCCCAGCATTTT. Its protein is CASSLGQGVQPQHF.

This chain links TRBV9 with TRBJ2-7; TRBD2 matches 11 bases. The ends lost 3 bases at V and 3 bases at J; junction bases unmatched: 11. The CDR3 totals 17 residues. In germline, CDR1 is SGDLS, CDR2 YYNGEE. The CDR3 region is CASSDGPGTSGYYEQYF. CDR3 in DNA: TGTGCCAGCAGCGATGGACCCGGGACTAGCGGATACTACGAGCAGTACTTC.

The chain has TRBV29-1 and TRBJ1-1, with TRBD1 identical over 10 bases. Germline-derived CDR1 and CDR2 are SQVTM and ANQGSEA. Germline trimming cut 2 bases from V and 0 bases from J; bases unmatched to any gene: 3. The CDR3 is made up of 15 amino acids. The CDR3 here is CSVESDRGLNTEAFF. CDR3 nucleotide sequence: TGCAGCGTTGAATCGGACAGGGGGTTGAACACTGAAGCTTTCTTT. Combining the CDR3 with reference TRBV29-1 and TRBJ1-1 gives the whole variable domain SAVISQKPSRDICQRGTSLTIQCQVDSQVTMMFWYRQQPGQSLTLIATANQGSEATYESGFVIDKFPISRPNLTFSTLTVSNMSPEDSSIYLCSVESDRGLNTEAFFGQGTRLTVV.

The CDR3 is CASSVEREYREQFF. For the CDR3, the DNA is TGTGCCAGCAGCGTAGAGCGGGAGTATCGGGAGCAGTTCTTC. V gene TRBV9 combines with J gene TRBJ2-1; 8 positions match TRBD2. With V trimmed by 0 bases and J by 10 bases, 6 bases remained unmatched. The CDR3 length is 14 residues. The V gene's germline CDR1 is SGDLS and CDR2 YYNGEE.

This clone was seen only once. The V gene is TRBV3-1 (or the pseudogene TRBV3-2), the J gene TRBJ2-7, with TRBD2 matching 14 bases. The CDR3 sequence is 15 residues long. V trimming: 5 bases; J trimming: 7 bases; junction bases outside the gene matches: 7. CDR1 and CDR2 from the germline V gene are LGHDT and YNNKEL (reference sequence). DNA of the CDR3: TGTGCCAGCAGCTCACCGGGACTAGCGGGGGAAGAGCAGTACTTC. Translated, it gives CASSSPGLAGEEQYF.

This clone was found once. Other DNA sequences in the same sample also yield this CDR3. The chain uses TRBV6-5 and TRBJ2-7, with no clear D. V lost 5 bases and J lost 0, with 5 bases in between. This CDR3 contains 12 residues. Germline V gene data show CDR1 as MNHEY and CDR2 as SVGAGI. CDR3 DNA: TGTGCCAGCAGTCTATCCTCCTACGAGCAGTACTTC. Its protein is CASSLSSYEQYF.

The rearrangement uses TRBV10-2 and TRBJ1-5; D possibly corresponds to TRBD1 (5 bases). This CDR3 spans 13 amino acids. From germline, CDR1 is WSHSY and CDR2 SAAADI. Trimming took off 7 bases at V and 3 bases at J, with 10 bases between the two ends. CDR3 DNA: TGCGCCAGCAAAAGACAGAACAATCAGCCCCAGCATTTT. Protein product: CASKRQNNQPQHF.

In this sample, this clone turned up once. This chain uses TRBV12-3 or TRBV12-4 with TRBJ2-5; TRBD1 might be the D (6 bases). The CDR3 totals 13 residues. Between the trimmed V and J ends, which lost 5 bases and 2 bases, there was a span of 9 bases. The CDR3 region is CASSRGQQETQYF. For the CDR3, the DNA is TGTGCCAGCAGTAGAGGACAGCAAGAGACCCAGTACTTC.

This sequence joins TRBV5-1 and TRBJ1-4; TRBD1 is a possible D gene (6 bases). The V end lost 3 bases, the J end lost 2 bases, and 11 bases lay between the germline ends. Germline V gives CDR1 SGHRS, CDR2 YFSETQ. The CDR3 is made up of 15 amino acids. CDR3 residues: CASSSGVRTNEKLFF. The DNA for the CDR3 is TGCGCCAGCAGCTCAGGGGTACGGACTAATGAAAAACTGTTTTTT.

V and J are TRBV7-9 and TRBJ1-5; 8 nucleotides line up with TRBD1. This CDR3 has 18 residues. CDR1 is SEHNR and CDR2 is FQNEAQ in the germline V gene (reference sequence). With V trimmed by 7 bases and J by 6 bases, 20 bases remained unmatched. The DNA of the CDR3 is TGTGCCAGCACCAAGACCGGGACAGGCGAGAGGGTAGGTCAGCCCCAGCATTTT. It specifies CASTKTGTGERVGQPQHF.

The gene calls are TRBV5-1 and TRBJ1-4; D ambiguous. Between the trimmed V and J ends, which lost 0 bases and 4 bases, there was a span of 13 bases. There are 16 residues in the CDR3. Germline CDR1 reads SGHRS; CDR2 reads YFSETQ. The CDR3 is CASSLATQLVNEKLFF. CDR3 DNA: TGCGCCAGCAGCTTGGCCACACAGCTCGTTAATGAAAAACTGTTTTTT. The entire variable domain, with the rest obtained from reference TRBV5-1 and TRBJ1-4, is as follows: KAGVTQTPRYLIKTRGQQVTLSCSPISGHRSVSWYQQTPGQGLQFLFEYFSETQRNKGNFPGRFSGRQFSNSRSEMNVSTLELGDSALYLCASSLATQLVNEKLFFGSGTQLSVL.

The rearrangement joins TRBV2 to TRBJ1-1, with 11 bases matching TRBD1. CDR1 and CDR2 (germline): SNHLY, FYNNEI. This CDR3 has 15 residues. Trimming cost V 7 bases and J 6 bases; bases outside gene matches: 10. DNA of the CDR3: TGTGCCAGCACCGGACAGGGGGCGGAAGTCTCTGAAGCTTTCTTT. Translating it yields CASTGQGAEVSEAFF.

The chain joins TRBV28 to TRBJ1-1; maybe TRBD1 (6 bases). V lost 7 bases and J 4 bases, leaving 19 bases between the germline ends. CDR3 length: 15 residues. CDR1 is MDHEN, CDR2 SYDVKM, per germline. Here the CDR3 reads CASIGGEAGSTEAFF. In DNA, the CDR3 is TGTGCCAGCATAGGGGGGGAGGCTGGGTCCACTGAAGCTTTCTTT.

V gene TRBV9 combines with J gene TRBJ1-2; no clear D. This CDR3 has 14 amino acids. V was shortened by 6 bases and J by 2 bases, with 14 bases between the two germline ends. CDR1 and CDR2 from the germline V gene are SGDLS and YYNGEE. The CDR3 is CASNGAVTNYGYTF. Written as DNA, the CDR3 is TGTGCCAGCAATGGTGCCGTAACAAACTATGGCTACACCTTC.

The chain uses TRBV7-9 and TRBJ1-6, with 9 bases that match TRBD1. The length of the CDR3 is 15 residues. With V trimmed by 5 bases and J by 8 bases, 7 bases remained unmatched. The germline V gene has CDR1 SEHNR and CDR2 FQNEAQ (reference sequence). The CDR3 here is CASSPRGQGDSPLHF. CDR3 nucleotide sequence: TGTGCCAGCAGCCCGCGGGGACAGGGCGATTCACCCCTCCACTTT.

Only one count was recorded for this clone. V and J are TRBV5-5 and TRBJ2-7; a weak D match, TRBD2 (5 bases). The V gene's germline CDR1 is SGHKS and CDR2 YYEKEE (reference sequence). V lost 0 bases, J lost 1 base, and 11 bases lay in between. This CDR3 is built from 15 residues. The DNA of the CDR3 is TGTGCCAGCAGCTTGGTAGTGCGGGCGTCCTACGAGCAGTACTTC. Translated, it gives CASSLVVRASYEQYF.

CDR3 DNA: TGTGCCAGCAGCTTAGCGGGAGCGGGCAGGGGGAATGGCTACACCTTC. This gives the protein CASSLAGAGRGNGYTF. V and J are TRBV7-9 and TRBJ1-2; TRBD1 matches at 7 bases. J gave up 6 bases and V 0 bases, and 10 bases lay outside the gene matches. This CDR3 has 16 amino acids. CDR1 is SEHNR, CDR2 FQNEAQ, per germline (reference sequence).

The CDR3 sequence is CASSLVFGGSSDEQFF. The CDR3, as DNA: TGCGCCAGCAGCTTGGTCTTCGGCGGGAGTTCTGATGAGCAGTTCTTC. The gene calls are TRBV5-1 and TRBJ2-1; 7 nucleotides line up with TRBD2. Germline V lookup: CDR1 SGHRS, CDR2 YFSETQ. V gave up 0 bases and J gave up 8 bases; unmatched junction bases: 11. CDR3 length: 16 amino acids.

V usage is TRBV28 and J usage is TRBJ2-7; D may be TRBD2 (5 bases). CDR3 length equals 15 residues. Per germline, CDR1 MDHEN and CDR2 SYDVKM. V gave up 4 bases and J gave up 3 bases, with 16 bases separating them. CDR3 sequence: CASSSPGEGLYEQYF. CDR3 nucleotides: TGTGCCAGCAGTTCACCAGGTGAGGGCCTCTACGAGCAGTACTTC.

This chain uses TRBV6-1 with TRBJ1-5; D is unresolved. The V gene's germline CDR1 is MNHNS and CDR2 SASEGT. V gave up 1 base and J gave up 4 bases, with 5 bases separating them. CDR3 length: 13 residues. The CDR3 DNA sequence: TGTGCCAGCAGTGAAGGGACTAATCAGCCCCAGCATTTT. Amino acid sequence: CASSEGTNQPQHF.